The 8 T cell receptor beta chains in this list originate from one sample, sequenced in a study of blood T cell repertoires in COVID-19. TCRdb keeps only in-frame clones here, not all; method: immunoSEQ multiplex PCR. This table has approximately 85,000 clones, about nine tenths appearing once. Sequences were obtained from peripheral blood. Receptors were obtained from a man aged 50 or older with active or convalescent COVID-19.

This clone is a singleton in its sample. V and J are TRBV5-8 and TRBJ2-7, with 8 bases that match TRBD2. The ends lost 0 bases at V and 3 bases at J; junction bases unmatched: 8. Germline assignment: CDR1 SGHTS and CDR2 YDEGEE. The CDR3 consists of 16 residues. The CDR3 DNA reads as TGTGCCAGCAGCTTGGCCGGGGGGGGCGCGTTCTACGAGCAGTACTTC. Protein: CASSLAGGGAFYEQYF.

This clone was recorded many times. The CDR3 region is CASSITRGRAIGHEQFF. Written as DNA, the CDR3 is TGTGCCAGCAGCATCACACGCGGGAGGGCCATCGGTCATGAGCAGTTCTTC. The chain combines TRBV7-8 with TRBJ2-1; 9 nucleotides align to TRBD2. V dropped 5 bases and J dropped 8; count of bases not matched to a gene: 16. This CDR3 spans 17 amino acids. From germline, CDR1 is SGHVS and CDR2 FQNEAQ.

The chain recombines TRBV10-3 with TRBJ1-5, with unresolved D. V was cut by 4 bases and J by 4 bases, with 8 bases left in between. The length of the CDR3 is 13 residues. Germline CDR1 reads ENHRY; CDR2 reads SYGVKD. This CDR3 is CAISVQINQPQHF. CDR3 nucleotides: TGTGCCATCAGTGTACAGATTAATCAGCCCCAGCATTTT.

The CDR3 region has the DNA TGCGCCAGCAGCGCGGGACAGACATACAATGAGCAGTTCTTC. This codes for CASSAGQTYNEQFF. The chain uses TRBV5-1 and TRBJ2-1; possible D gene TRBD1, 7 bases. The germline V gene has CDR1 SGHRS and CDR2 YFSETQ. This CDR3 contains 14 residues. Trimming pared 4 bases from V and 4 bases from J, leaving 12 bases between.

The rearrangement joins TRBV4-1 to TRBJ2-5; 9 nucleotides agree with TRBD1. The V gene end was trimmed by 1 base and the J gene end by 4 bases; junction bases not matched to a gene: 1. Germline assignment: CDR1 MGHRA and CDR2 YSYEKL. The CDR3 totals 14 residues. The chain's CDR3 is CASSQGQGGETQYF. In DNA form, the CDR3 reads TGCGCCAGCAGCCAAGGACAGGGGGGAGAGACCCAGTACTTC.

The rearrangement joins TRBV9 to TRBJ1-1; D is possibly TRBD1 (6 bases). CDR3 length equals 15 residues. Deletions cut 3 bases from V and 4 bases from J, with 16 bases between. The germline gives CDR1 SGDLS, CDR2 YYNGEE. The CDR3 DNA sequence: TGTGCCAGCAGCGAAGGCCAGGGGTGGGCCACTGAAGCTTTCTTT. Amino acid sequence: CASSEGQGWATEAFF. Supplemented by reference TRBV9 and TRBJ1-1, the full variable domain reads DSGVTQTPKHLITATGQRVTLRCSPRSGDLSVYWYQQSLDQGLQFLIQYYNGEERAKGNILERFSAQQFPDLHSELNLSSLELGDSALYFCASSEGQGWATEAFFGQGTRLTVV.

The V and J genes are TRBV30 and TRBJ2-5; unclear D gene. Germline CDR1 and CDR2: GTSNPN and SVGIG (reference sequence). V was clipped by 2 bases and J by 2 bases, with 6 bases between them. This CDR3 has 12 amino acids. DNA for the CDR3: TGTGCCTGGAGTAGAGGTCAAGAGACCCAGTACTTC. Amino acid sequence: CAWSRGQETQYF.

Remarks on this clone: Other DNA sequences within the sample encode an identical CDR3. This chain links TRBV6-5 with TRBJ2-7; possibly TRBD2 for D (7 bases). V was shortened by 2 bases and J by 6 bases, with 8 bases between the two germline ends. This CDR3 contains 12 residues. From germline, CDR1 is MNHEY and CDR2 SVGAGI. CDR3 residues: CASSYRGAEQYF. The CDR3 DNA follows: TGTGCCAGCAGTTACCGGGGGGCCGAGCAGTACTTC.